Reported below is one T cell receptor (beta chain). In the original analysis: Reference gene primer amplification in the assay estimated nucleated cell counts. Assay: immunoSEQ multiplex PCR; the TCRdb copy retains only in-frame clones and omits some. V and J calls and clone size are copied from that table; D and trimming were computed from the DNA. The sample lists under 300,000 clones, 75% to 95% occurring once. The data stem from a study of blood T cell repertoires in COVID-19. With V trimmed by 5 bases and J by 6 bases, 6 bases remained unmatched. The length of the CDR3 is 14 residues. From germline, CDR1 is SGHTS and CDR2 YDEGEE. The cohort comprised adults aged 18 to 89 years residing in 24 US areas. Participants' own reports of clinical history determined their cohort assignment. In Cohort 3, a recovered donor had either two negative PCRs, clearance, or symptom resolution.

The clonotype comes from a woman aged 18-30 years who had recovered from COVID-19. The chain combines TRBV5-8 with TRBJ2-1; 9 bases map to TRBD2. Sequencing was performed on PBMCs or T cells enriched from blood (not recorded which). CDR3 sequence (DNA): TGTGCCAGCAGGGTAGCGGGAGTAAGCAATGAGCAGTTCTTC. Translation: CASRVAGVSNEQFF.